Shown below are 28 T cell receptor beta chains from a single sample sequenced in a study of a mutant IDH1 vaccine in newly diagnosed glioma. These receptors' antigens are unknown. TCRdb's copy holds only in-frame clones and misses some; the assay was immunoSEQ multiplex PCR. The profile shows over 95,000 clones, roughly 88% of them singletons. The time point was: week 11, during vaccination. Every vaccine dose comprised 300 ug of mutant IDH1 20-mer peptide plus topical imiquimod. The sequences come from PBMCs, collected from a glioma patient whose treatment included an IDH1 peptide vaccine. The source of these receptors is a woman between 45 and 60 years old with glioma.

In nucleotides, the CDR3 is TGTGCCAGCAGTGAAGGTCGAATGGTGCGGCCCTACGAGCAGTACTTC. This sequence encodes CASSEGRMVRPYEQYF. The V and J genes are TRBV6-1 and TRBJ2-7; D is unclear. V lost 1 base and J lost 2, with 15 bases in between. The CDR3 extends over 16 amino acids. CDR1 and CDR2 from the germline V gene are MNHNS and SASEGT.

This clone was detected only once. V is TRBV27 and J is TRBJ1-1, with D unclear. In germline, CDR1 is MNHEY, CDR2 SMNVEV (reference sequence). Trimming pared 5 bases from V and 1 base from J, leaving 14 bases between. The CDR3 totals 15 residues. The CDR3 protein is CASSPLTSGNTEAFF. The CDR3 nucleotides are TGTGCCAGCAGTCCCTTGACAAGCGGGAACACTGAAGCTTTCTTT.

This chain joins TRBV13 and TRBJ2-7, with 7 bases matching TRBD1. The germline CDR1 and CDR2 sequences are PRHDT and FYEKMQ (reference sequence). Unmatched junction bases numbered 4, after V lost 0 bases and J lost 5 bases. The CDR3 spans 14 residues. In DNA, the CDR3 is TGTGCCAGCAGCTTAGGGACAGGGCGACACGAGCAGTACTTC. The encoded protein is CASSLGTGRHEQYF.

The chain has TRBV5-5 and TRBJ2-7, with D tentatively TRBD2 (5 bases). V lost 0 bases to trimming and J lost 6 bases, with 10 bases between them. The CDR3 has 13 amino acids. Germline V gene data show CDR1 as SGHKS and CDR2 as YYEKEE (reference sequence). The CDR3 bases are TGTGCCAGCAGCTTGGGTGGCGAGGGCGAGCAGTACTTC. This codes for CASSLGGEGEQYF.

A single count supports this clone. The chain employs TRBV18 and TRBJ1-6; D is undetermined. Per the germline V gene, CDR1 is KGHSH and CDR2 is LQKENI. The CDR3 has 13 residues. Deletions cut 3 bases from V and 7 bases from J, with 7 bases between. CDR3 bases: TGTGCCAGCTCACCCCCACAGAATTCACCCCTCCACTTT. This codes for CASSPPQNSPLHF.

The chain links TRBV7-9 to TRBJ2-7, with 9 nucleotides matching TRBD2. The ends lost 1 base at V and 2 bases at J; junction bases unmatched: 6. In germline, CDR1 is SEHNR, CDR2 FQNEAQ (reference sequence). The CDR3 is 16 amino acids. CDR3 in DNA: TGTGCCAGCAGCTTAGGCTCTAGCGGGATCCCCTACGAGCAGTACTTC. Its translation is CASSLGSSGIPYEQYF.

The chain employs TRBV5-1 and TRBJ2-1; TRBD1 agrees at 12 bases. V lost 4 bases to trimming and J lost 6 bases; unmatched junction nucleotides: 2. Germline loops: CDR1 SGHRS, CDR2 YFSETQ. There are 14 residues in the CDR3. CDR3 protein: CASSLGQGANEQFF. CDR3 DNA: TGCGCCAGCAGCCTGGGACAGGGGGCCAATGAGCAGTTCTTC.

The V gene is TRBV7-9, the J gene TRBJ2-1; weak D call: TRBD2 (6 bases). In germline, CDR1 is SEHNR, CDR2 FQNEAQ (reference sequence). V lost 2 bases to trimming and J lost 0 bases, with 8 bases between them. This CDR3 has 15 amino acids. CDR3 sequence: CASSLSGVSYNEQFF. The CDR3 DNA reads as TGTGCCAGCAGCTTATCGGGAGTCTCCTACAATGAGCAGTTCTTC.

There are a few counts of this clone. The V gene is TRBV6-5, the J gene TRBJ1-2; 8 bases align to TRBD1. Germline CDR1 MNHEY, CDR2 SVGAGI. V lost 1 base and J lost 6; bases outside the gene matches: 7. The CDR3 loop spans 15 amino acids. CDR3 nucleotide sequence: TGTGCCAGCAGTTACTACACCCAGGGGGCAAATGGCTACACCTTC. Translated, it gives CASSYYTQGANGYTF.

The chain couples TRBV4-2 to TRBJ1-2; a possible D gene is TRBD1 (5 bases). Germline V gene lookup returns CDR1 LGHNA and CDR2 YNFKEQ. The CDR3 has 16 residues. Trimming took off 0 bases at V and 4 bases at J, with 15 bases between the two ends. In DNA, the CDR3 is TGTGCCAGCAGCCAAGATTCCCCTGCCAGGGCCTATGGCTACACCTTC. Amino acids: CASSQDSPARAYGYTF.

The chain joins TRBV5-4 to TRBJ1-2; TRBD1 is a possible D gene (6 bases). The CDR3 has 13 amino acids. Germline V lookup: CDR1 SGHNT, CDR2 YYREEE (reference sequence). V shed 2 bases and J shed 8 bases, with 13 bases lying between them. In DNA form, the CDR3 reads TGTGCCAGCAGCTTACAGGGTGGTAGAGGCTACACCTTC. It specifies CASSLQGGRGYTF. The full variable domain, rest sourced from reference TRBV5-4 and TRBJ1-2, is ETGVTQSPTHLIKTRGQQVTLRCSSQSGHNTVSWYQQALGQGPQFIFQYYREEENGRGNFPPRFSGLQFPNYSSELNVNALELDDSALYLCASSLQGGRGYTFGSGTRLTVV.

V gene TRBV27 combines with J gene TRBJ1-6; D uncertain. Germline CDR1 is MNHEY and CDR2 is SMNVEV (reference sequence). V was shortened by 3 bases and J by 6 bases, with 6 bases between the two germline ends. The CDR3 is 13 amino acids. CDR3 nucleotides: TGTGCCAGCAGTTTTTTTGTTAATTCACCCCTCCACTTT. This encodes CASSFFVNSPLHF.

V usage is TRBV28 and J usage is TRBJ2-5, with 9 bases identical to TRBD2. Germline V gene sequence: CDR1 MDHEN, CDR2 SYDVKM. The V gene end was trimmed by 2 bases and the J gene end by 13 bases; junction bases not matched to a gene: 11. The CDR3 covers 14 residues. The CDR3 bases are TGTGCCAGCAGTTTAGCTAGCGGGGCCTCCGCCTGGTACTTC. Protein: CASSLASGASAWYF. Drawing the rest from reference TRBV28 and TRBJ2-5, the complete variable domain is DVKVTQSSRYLVKRTGEKVFLECVQDMDHENMFWYRQDPGLGLRLIYFSYDVKMKEKGDIPEGYSVSREKKERFSLILESASTNQTSMYLCASSLASGASAWYFGPGTRLLVL.

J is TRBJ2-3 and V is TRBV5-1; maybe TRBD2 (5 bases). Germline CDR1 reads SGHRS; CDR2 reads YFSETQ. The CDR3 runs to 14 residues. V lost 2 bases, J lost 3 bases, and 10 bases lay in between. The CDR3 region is CASSFEPGTDTQYF. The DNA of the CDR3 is TGCGCCAGCAGCTTTGAACCGGGGACAGATACGCAGTATTTT.

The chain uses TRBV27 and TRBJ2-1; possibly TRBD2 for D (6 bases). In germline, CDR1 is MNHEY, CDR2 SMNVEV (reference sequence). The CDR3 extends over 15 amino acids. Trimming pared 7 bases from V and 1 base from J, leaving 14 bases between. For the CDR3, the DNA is TGTGCCAGCATCCAGACGGGGGAGTCCTACAATGAGCAGTTCTTC. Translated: CASIQTGESYNEQFF.

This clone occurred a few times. The CDR3 loop is CASSSFAGQGKNTEAFF. Here the CDR3 DNA reads TGTGCCAGCAGTTCGTTTGCCGGGCAGGGAAAGAACACTGAAGCTTTCTTT. The J gene is TRBJ1-1, the V gene TRBV28, with D maybe TRBD1 (5 bases). In germline, CDR1 is MDHEN, CDR2 SYDVKM. V lost 4 bases and J lost 1, with 19 bases in between. CDR3 length: 17 residues.

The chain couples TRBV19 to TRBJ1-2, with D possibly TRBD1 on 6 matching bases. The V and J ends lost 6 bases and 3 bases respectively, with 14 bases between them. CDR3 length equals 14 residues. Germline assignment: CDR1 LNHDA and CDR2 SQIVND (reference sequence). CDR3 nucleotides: TGTGCCAGTAGCCTTAGGGCAGGGGACTATGGCTACACCTTC. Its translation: CASSLRAGDYGYTF. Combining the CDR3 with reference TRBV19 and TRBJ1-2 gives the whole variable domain DGGITQSPKYLFRKEGQNVTLSCEQNLNHDAMYWYRQDPGQGLRLIYYSQIVNDFQKGDIAEGYSVSREKKESFPLTVTSAQKNPTAFYLCASSLRAGDYGYTFGSGTRLTVV.

DNA for the CDR3: TGTGCCAGCAGTTCCGATGATATTCATAACACTGAAGCTTTCTTT. As protein: CASSSDDIHNTEAFF. The chain couples TRBV6-5 to TRBJ1-1; D remains unclear. V was pared by 4 bases and J by 2 bases, with 14 bases between. Germline V lookup: CDR1 MNHEY, CDR2 SVGAGI. This CDR3 has 15 amino acids.

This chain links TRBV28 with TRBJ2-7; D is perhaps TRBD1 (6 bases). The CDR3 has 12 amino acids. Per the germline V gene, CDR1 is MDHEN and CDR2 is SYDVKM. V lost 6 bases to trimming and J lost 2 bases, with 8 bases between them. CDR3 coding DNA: TGTGCCAGCAGCCGGGACACCTACGAGCAGTACTTC. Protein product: CASSRDTYEQYF. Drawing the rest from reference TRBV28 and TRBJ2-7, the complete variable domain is DVKVTQSSRYLVKRTGEKVFLECVQDMDHENMFWYRQDPGLGLRLIYFSYDVKMKEKGDIPEGYSVSREKKERFSLILESASTNQTSMYLCASSRDTYEQYFGPGTRLTVT.

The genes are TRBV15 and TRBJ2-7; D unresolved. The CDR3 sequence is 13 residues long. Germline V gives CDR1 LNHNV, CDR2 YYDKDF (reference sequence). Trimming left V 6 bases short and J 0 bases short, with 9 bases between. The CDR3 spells CATRDASSYEQYF. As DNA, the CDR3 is TGTGCCACCAGGGACGCGAGCTCCTACGAGCAGTACTTC. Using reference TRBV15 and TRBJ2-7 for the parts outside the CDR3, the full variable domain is DAMVIQNPRYQVTQFGKPVTLSCSQTLNHNVMYWYQQKSSQAPKLLFHYYDKDFNNEADTPDNFQSRRPNTSFCFLDIRSPGLGDTAMYLCATRDASSYEQYFGPGTRLTVT.

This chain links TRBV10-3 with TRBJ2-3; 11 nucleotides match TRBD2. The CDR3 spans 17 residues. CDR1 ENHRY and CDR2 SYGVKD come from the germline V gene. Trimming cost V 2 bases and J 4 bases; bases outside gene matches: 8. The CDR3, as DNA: TGTGCCATCAGTGAGGCTAGCGGGAGGCCCGGGGCAGATACGCAGTATTTT. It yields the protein CAISEASGRPGADTQYF.

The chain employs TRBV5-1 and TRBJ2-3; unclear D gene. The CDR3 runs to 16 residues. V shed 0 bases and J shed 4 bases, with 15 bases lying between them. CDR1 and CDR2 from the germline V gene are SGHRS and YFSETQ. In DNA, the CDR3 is TGCGCCAGCAGCTTGGGCTCAAACCGGGTGGCAGATACGCAGTATTTT. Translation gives CASSLGSNRVADTQYF.

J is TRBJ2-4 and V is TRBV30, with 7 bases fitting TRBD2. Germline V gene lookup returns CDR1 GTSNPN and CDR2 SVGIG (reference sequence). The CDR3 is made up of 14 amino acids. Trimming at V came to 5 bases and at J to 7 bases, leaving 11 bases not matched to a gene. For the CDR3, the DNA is TGTGCCTGGGCTCTGGGAGGGGAATTTAACATTCAGTACTTC. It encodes CAWALGGEFNIQYF.

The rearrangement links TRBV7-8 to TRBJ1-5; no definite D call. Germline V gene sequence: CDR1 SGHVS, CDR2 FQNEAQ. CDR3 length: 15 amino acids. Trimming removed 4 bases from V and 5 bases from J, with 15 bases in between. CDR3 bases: TGTGCCAGCAGCTCGGAGGCAGCGATGTATCAGCCCCAGCATTTT. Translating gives CASSSEAAMYQPQHF.

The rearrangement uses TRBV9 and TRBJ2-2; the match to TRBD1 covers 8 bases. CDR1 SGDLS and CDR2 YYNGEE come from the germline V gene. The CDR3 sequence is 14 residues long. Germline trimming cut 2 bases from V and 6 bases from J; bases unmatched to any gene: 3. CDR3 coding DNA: TGTGCCAGCAGCGTCCAGGGGGCAGCCGGGGAGCTGTTTTTT. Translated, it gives CASSVQGAAGELFF.

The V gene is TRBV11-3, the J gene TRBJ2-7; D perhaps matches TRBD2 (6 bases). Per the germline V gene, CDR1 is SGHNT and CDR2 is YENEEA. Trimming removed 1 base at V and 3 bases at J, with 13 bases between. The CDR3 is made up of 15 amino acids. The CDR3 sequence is CASSLAPGAYYEQYF. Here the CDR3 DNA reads TGTGCCAGCAGCTTAGCCCCGGGAGCCTACTACGAGCAGTACTTC.

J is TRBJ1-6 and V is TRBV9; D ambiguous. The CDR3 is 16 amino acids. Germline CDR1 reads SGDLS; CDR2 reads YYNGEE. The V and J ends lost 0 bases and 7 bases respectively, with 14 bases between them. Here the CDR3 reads CASSVGDGRQNSPLHF. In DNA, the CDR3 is TGTGCCAGCAGCGTAGGTGACGGGAGACAAAATTCACCCCTCCACTTT.

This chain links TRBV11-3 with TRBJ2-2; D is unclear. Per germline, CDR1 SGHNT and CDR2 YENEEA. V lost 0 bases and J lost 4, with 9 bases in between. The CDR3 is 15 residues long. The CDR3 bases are TGTGCCAGCAGCTTAGATGATTCCGGCACCGGGGAGCTGTTTTTT. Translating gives CASSLDDSGTGELFF. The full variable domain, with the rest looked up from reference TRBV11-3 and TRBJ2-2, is EAGVVQSPRYKIIEKKQPVAFWCNPISGHNTLYWYLQNLGQGPELLIRYENEEAVDDSQLPKDRFSAERLKGVDSTLKIQPAELGDSAVYLCASSLDDSGTGELFFGEGSRLTVL.